The following is a T cell receptor beta chain sequence with its context. TCRdb passed the RT-PCR reads through MiXCR, listing each CDR3 protein once. The table records about 960,000 distinct CDR3 sequences, 18% of them present only once. This sample stems from a study of patients and donors after allogeneic stem cell transplantation. The germline V gene encodes CDR1 LNHNV and CDR2 YYDKDF (reference sequence). The CDR3 totals 15 residues. The V end was cut by 0 bases, the J end by 3 bases, with 9 bases between. This TCR was recovered from a human donor who was either an allogeneic HSCT recipient or a stem cell or donor lymphocyte infusion donor (not recorded which). It is not recorded whose cells these are; they may come from a transplant donor. What was sequenced was blood, either unsorted or a sorted T cell fraction (not recorded which). The gene calls are TRBV15 and TRBJ2-1; D not resolved. Written as DNA, the CDR3 is TGTGCCACCAGCAGAGATCTTGTGAACTACAATGAGCAGTTCTTC. Protein product: CATSRDLVNYNEQFF.